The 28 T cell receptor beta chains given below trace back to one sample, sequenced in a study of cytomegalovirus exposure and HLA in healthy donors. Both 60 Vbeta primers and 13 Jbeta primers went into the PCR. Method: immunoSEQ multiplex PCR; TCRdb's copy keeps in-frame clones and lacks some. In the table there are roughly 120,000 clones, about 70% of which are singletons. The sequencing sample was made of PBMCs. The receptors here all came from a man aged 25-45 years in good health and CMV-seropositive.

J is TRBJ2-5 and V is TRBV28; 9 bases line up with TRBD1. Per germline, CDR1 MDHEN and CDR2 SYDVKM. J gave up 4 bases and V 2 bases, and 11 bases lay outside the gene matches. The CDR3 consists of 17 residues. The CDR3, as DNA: TGTGCCAGCAGTTTAGGCAACAGGGGGCGAGGGGGAGAGACCCAGTACTTC. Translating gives CASSLGNRGRGGETQYF.

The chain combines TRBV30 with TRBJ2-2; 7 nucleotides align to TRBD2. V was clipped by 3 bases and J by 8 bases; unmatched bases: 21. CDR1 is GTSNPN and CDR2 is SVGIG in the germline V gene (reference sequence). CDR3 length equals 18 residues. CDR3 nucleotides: TGTGCCTGGAGCCCTACGAACAGGAGGCGGGGGAGTACTGGGGAGCTGTTTTTT. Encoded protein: CAWSPTNRRRGSTGELFF.

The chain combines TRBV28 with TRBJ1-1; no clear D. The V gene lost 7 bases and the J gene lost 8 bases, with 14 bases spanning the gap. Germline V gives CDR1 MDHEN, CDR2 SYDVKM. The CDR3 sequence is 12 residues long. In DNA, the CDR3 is TGTGCCAGCAACCCTACCCCTAACGAAGCTTTCTTT. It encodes CASNPTPNEAFF.

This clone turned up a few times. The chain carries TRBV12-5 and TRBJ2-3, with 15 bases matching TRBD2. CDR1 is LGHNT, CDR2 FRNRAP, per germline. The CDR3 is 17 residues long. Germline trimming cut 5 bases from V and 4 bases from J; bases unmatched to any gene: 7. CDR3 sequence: CASGPGLAGGVADTQYF. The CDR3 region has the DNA TGTGCTAGTGGTCCGGGACTAGCGGGAGGTGTGGCAGATACGCAGTATTTT.

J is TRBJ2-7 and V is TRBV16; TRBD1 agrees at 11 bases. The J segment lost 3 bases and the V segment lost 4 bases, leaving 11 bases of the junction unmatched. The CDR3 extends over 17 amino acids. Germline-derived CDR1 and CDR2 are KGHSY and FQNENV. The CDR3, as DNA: TGTGCCAGCAGCCCCCAAATCAGGACAGGGGGCAGCTACGAGCAGTACTTC. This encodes CASSPQIRTGGSYEQYF.

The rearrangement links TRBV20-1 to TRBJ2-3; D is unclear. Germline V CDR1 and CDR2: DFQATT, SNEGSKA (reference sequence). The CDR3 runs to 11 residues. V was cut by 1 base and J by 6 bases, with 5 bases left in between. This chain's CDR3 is CSARVVDTQYF. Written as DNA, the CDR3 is TGCAGTGCTAGAGTAGTTGATACGCAGTATTTT.

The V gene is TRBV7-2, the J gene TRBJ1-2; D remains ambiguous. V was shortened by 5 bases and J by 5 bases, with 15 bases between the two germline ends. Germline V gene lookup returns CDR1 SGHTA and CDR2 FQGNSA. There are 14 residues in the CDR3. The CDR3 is CASSPTAFSYGYTF. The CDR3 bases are TGTGCCAGCAGCCCCACCGCCTTTAGTTATGGCTACACCTTC.

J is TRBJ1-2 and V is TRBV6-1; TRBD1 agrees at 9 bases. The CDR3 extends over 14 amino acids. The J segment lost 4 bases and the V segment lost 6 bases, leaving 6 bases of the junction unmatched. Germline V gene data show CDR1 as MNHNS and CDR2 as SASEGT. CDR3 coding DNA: TGTGCCAGCAGCTCATACAGGGGGCCCTATGGCTACACCTTC. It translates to CASSSYRGPYGYTF.

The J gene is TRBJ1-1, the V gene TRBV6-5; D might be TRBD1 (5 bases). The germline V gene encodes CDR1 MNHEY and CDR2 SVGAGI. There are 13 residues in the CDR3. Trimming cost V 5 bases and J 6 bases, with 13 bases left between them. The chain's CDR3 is CASSPGRGSEAFF. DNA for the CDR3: TGTGCCAGCAGTCCCGGTAGGGGATCTGAAGCTTTCTTT.

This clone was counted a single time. CDR3 in amino acids: CASSLKGSGGRVFF. The CDR3 DNA is TGCGCCAGCAGCTTGAAGGGCTCGGGCGGGAGGGTGTTCTTC. The rearrangement links TRBV5-1 to TRBJ2-1; 9 nucleotides align to TRBD2. Germline V gene sequence: CDR1 SGHRS, CDR2 YFSETQ. After removal of 1 base from V and 15 bases from J, the junction contained 11 bases not matched to a gene. CDR3 size: 14 residues.

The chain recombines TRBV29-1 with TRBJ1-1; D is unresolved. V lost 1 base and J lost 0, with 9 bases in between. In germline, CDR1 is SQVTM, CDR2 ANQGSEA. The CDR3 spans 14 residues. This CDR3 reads CSVEGRMMNTEAFF. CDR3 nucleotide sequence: TGCAGCGTTGAAGGGCGGATGATGAACACTGAAGCTTTCTTT. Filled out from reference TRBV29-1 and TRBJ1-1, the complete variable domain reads SAVISQKPSRDICQRGTSLTIQCQVDSQVTMMFWYRQQPGQSLTLIATANQGSEATYESGFVIDKFPISRPNLTFSTLTVSNMSPEDSSIYLCSVEGRMMNTEAFFGQGTRLTVV.

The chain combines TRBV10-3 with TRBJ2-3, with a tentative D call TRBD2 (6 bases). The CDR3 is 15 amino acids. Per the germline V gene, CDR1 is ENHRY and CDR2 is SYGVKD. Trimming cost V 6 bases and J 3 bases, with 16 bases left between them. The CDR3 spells CAISLGGARTDTQYF. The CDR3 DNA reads TGTGCCATCAGCCTGGGGGGAGCGCGGACAGATACGCAGTATTTT.

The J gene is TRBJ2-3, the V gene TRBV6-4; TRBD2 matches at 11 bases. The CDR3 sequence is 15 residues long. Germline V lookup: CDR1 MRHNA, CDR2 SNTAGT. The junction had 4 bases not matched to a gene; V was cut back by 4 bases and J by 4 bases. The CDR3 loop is CASSGGTSGADTQYF. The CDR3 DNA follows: TGTGCCAGCAGTGGCGGGACTAGCGGAGCAGATACGCAGTATTTT.

The CDR3 region has the DNA TGCGCCAGCAGCCAAGATCATTCCTCCTACAATGAGCAGTTCTTC. It is translated as CASSQDHSSYNEQFF. The chain combines TRBV4-3 with TRBJ2-1; D not resolved. The V end was cut by 0 bases, the J end by 0 bases, with 6 bases between. The CDR3 runs 15 residues. From germline, CDR1 is LGHNA and CDR2 YSLEER.

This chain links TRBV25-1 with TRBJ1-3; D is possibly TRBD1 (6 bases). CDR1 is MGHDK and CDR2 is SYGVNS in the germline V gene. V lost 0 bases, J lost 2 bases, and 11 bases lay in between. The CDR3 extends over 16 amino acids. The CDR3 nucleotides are TGTGCCAGCAGTGAATATGGCACAGGGACTGGAAACACCATATATTTT. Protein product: CASSEYGTGTGNTIYF.

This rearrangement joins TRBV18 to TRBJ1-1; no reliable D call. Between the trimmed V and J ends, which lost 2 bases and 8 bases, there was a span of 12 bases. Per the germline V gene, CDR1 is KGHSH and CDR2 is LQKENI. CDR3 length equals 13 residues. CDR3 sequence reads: CASSPIGEVEAFF. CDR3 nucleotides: TGTGCCAGCTCACCAATCGGGGAGGTGGAAGCTTTCTTT.

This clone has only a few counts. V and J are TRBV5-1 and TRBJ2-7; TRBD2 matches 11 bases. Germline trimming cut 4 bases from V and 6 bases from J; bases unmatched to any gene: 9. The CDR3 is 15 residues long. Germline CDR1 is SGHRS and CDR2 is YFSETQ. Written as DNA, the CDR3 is TGCGCCAGCAGCGTTAGCGGGGGGGGGCTGGGCGAGCAGTACTTC. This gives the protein CASSVSGGGLGEQYF.

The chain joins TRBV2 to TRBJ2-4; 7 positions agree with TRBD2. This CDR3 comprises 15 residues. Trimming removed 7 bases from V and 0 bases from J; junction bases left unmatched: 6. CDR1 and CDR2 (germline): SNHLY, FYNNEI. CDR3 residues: CASTREGVAKNIQYF. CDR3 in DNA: TGTGCCAGCACCAGGGAGGGAGTAGCCAAAAACATTCAGTACTTC.

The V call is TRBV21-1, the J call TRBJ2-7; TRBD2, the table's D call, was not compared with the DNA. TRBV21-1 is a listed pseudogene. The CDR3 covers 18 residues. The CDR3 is CASSKAVTSGYNSYEQYV. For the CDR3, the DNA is TGTGCCAGCAGCAAAGCGGTAACTAGCGGATACAATTCCTACGAGCAGTACGTC.

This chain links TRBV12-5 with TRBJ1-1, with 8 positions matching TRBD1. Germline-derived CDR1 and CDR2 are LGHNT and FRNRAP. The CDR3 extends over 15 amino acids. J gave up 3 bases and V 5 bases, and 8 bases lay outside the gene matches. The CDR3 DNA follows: TGTGCTAGTGGTCGCGCGACAGGGGTTGACACTGAAGCTTTCTTT. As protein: CASGRATGVDTEAFF.

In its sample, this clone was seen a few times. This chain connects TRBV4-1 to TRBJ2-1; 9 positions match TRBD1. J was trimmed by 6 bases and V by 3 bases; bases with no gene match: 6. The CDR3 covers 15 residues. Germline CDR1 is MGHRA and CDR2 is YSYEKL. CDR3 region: CASSQTGGRSNEQFF. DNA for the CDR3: TGCGCCAGCAGCCAGACAGGGGGACGTAGCAATGAGCAGTTCTTC.

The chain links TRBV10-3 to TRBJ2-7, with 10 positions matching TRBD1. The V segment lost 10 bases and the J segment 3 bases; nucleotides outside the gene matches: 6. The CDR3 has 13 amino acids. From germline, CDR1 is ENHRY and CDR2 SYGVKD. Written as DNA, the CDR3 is TGTGCCACCGGGACAGGGGCCTTCTACGAGCAGTACGTC. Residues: CATGTGAFYEQYV.

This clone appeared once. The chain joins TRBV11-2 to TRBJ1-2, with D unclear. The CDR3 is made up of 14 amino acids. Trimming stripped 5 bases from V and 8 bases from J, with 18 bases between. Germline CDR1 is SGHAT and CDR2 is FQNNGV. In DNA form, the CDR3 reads TGTGCCAGCAGCCCCGCCGCAGAGGCCAAGGGCTACACCTTC. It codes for CASSPAAEAKGYTF.

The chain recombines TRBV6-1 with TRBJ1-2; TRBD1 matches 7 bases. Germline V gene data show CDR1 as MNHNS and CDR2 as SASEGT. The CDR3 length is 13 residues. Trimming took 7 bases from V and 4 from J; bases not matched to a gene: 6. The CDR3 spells CASNTAGGYGYTF. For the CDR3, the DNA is TGTGCCAGCAATACTGCAGGGGGCTATGGCTACACCTTC.

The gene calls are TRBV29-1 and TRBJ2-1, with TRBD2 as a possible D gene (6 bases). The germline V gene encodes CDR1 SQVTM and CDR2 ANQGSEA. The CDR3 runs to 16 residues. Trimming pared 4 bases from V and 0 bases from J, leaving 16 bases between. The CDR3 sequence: CSVGIRDWSSYNEQFF. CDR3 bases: TGCAGCGTTGGTATCCGGGACTGGAGCTCCTACAATGAGCAGTTCTTC.

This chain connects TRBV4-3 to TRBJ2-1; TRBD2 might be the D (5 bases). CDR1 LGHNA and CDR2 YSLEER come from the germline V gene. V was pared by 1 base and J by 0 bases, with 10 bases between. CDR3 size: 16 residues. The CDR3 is CASSQGDGSSYNEQFF. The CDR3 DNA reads TGCGCCAGCAGCCAAGGGGATGGGAGCTCCTACAATGAGCAGTTCTTC.

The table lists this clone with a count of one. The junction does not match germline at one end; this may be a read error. The CDR3 DNA sequence: TGTGCCACCAGCACTCCGGGACAGGGGCTTTATAGCGATCAGCCCCAGCATTTT. It yields the protein CATSTPGQGLYSDQPQHF. V is TRBV15 and J is TRBJ1-5; TRBD1 matches 10 bases. The length of the CDR3 is 18 residues. Germline CDR1 is LNHNV and CDR2 is YYDKDF (reference sequence).

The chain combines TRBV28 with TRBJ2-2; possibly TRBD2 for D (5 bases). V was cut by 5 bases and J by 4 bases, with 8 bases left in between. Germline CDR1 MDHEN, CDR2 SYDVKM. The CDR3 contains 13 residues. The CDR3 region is CASSRSVTGELFF. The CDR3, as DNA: TGTGCCAGCAGTCGTAGCGTCACCGGGGAGCTGTTTTTT.